The clone carrying this T cell receptor beta chain has only a few counts. As yet, its antigen is unknown. Everyone who gave samples was a healthy Caucasian. This sample is drawn from a study of identical twins. Study conclusions and caveats: Excess low generation probability was seen in twin-shared out-of-frame alpha sequences.

Germline-derived CDR1 and CDR2 are DFQATT and SNEGSKA (reference sequence). V lost 1 base and J lost 7; bases outside the gene matches: 6. The CDR3 is 15 residues long. A universal primer binding site was introduced by template switching. The final cDNA contained unique molecular identifiers. Via MiXCR, TCRdb re-called the 5' RACE reads, giving one row per CDR3 protein. The table has fewer than 250,000 distinct CDR3 sequences, 7.5% seen once. These same records also appear under a second study, on yellow fever vaccine responses in identical twins.

This TCR was recovered from a woman in her late teens or twenties in good health. The chain has TRBV20-1 and TRBJ2-1; TRBD2 matches 11 bases. The sequenced sample was CD8+ T cells sorted from blood. The CDR3: CSARVVAGGPNEQFF. The DNA of the CDR3 is TGCAGTGCTAGAGTAGTAGCGGGGGGGCCGAATGAGCAGTTCTTC.